This TCR beta chain was sequenced in a study of pediatric ulcerative colitis. Study-level points and caveats: In rectum, acute severe colitis had expanded clones and less diversity.

A word on this clone: Its specificity is not known.

Each sample received Survey-level depth of up to 500,000 reads. Clones were read by immunoSEQ multiplex PCR, and TCRdb kept only the in-frame ones, dropping some. The table has about 15,000 clones, roughly 70% seen once. During colonoscopy, one to two rectal pinch biopsies were collected. Germline CDR1 is MNHNY and CDR2 is SVGAGI (reference sequence). The CDR3 spans 16 residues. With V trimmed by 6 bases and J by 5 bases, 10 bases remained unmatched. This rearrangement joins TRBV6-6 to TRBJ2-2, with 9 bases that match TRBD1. The sequence derives from a girl aged 10-17 years with moderate ulcerative colitis. The sample was gut tissue. CDR3 region: CASRIPGQGRTGELFF. Here the CDR3 DNA reads TGTGCCAGCAGGATCCCGGGACAGGGTCGAACCGGGGAGCTGTTTTTT.